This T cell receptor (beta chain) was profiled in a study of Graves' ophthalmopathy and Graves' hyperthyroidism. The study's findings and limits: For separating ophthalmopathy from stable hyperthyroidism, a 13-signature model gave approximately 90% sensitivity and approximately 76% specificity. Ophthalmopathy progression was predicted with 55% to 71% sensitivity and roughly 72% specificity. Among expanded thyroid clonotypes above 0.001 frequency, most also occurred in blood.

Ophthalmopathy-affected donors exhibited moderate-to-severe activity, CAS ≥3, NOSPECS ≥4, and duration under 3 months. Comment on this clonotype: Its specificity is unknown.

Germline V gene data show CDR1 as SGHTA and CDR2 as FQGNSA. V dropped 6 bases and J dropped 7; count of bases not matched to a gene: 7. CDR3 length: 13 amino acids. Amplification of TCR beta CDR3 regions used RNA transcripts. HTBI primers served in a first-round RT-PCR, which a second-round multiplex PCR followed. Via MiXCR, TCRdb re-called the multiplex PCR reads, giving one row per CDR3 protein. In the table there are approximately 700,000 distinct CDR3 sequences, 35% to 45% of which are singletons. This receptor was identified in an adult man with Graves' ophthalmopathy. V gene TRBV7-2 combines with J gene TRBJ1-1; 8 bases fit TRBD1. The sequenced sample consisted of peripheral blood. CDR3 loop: CASRSTGASEAFF. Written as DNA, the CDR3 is TGTGCCAGCAGGTCGACAGGGGCGAGTGAAGCTTTCTTT. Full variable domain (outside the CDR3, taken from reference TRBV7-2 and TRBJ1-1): GAGVSQSPSNKVTEKGKDVELRCDPISGHTALYWYRQSLGQGLEFLIYFQGNSAPDKSGLPSDRFSAERTGGSVSTLTIQRTQQEDSAVYLCASRSTGASEAFFGQGTRLTVV.